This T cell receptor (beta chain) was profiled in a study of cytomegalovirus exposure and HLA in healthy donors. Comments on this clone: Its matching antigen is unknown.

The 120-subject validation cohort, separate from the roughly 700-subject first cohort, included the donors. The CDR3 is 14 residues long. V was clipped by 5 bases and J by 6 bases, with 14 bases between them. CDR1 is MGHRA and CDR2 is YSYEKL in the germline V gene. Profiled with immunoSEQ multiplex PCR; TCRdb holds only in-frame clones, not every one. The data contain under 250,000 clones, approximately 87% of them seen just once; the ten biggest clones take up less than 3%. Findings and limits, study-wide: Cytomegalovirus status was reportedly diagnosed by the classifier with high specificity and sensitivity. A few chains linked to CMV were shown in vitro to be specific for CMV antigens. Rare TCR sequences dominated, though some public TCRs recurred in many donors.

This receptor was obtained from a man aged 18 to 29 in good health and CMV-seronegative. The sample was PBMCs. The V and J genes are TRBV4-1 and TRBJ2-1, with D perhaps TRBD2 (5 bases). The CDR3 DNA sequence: TGCGCCAGCAGCGCCAGCAGCGGTGGCAATGAGCAGTTCTTC. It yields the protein CASSASSGGNEQFF.